Following are 17 T cell receptor beta chains from one sample sequenced in a study of shared clonotypes between healthy human individuals. The repertoire was sequenced with immunoSEQ multiplex PCR; TCRdb's copy has only in-frame clones and lacks some. The data hold about 600,000 clones, with roughly four fifths observed a single time. Sequencing used PBMCs. The receptors were gathered from a middle-aged woman in good health. Some clones in this sample may be carry-over from other donors' samples.

The chain joins TRBV7-6 to TRBJ2-5; D not certain. Germline assignment: CDR1 SGHVS and CDR2 FNYEAQ. Trimming left V 5 bases short and J 2 bases short, with 6 bases between. There are 12 residues in the CDR3. The CDR3 region is CASSPGQETQYF. The CDR3 DNA is TGTGCCAGCAGCCCAGGACAAGAGACCCAGTACTTC. The full variable domain, its missing parts supplied by reference TRBV7-6 and TRBJ2-5, is GAGVSQSPRYKVTKRGQDVALRCDPISGHVSLYWYRQALGQGPEFLTYFNYEAQQDKSGLPNDRFSAERPEGSISTLTIQRTEQRDSAMYRCASSPGQETQYFGPGTRLLVL.

The rearrangement joins TRBV7-2 to TRBJ2-1; 14 nucleotides line up with TRBD2. There are 16 residues in the CDR3. The germline V gene encodes CDR1 SGHTA and CDR2 FQGNSA. With V trimmed by 1 base and J by 8 bases, 4 bases remained unmatched. The CDR3 protein is CASSLDGTSGSDEQFF. CDR3 nucleotides: TGTGCCAGCAGCTTAGATGGGACTAGCGGGAGTGATGAGCAGTTCTTC.

This chain uses TRBV10-3 with TRBJ2-7, with D possibly being TRBD2 (5 bases). The ends were cut back, 4 bases at V and 3 bases at J, with 13 bases in the middle. The CDR3 has 14 amino acids. The germline V gene has CDR1 ENHRY and CDR2 SYGVKD. In nucleotides, the CDR3 is TGTGCCATCAGTGGGCAGAGCGGCCTCTACGAGCAGTACTTC. It translates to CAISGQSGLYEQYF.

The table lists this clone with a few counts. The rearrangement joins TRBV28 to TRBJ1-2, with 7 positions matching TRBD1. The CDR3 runs to 14 residues. Trimming took 10 bases from V and 1 from J; bases not matched to a gene: 9. Germline V gene sequence: CDR1 MDHEN, CDR2 SYDVKM. DNA of the CDR3: TGTGCCATCTCAGGGGGGGAGCTTAACTATGGCTACACCTTC. Encoded protein: CAISGGELNYGYTF.

Turning to this clone: A far bigger clonotype differs at one base, so this is likely a read error. The identical CDR3 is also encoded by other nucleotide sequences in the sample. The V and J genes are TRBV6-1 and TRBJ2-1, with 7 bases lining up with TRBD2. The CDR3 is 15 residues long. Germline trimming cut 3 bases from V and 4 bases from J; bases unmatched to any gene: 6. Germline V gene sequence: CDR1 MNHNS, CDR2 SASEGT. The CDR3 DNA reads as TGTGCCAGCAGTGATGGCCTAGCGGATTACAATGAGCAGTTCTTC. This translates into CASSDGLADYNEQFF.

The genes are TRBV28 and TRBJ2-7; 14 nucleotides line up with TRBD2. The CDR3 covers 16 residues. V lost 7 bases to trimming and J lost 3 bases; unmatched junction nucleotides: 8. The germline CDR1 and CDR2 sequences are MDHEN and SYDVKM. CDR3 nucleotide sequence: TGTGCCAGCATTGGGACTAGCGGGAGCTGGCTCTACGAGCAGTACTTC. Its protein product is CASIGTSGSWLYEQYF.

The J gene is TRBJ2-5, the V gene TRBV7-8; D uncertain. Looked up from germline, CDR1 is SGHVS and CDR2 is FQNEAQ. CDR3 size: 12 residues. Trimming left V 3 bases short and J 6 bases short, with 8 bases between. Here the CDR3 reads CASSFSLKTQYF. CDR3 nucleotide sequence: TGTGCCAGCAGCTTTTCTTTGAAGACCCAGTACTTC.

The chain uses TRBV7-3 and TRBJ2-3; the D is unclear. The ends were cut back, 5 bases at V and 0 bases at J, with 9 bases in the middle. The germline gives CDR1 SGHTA, CDR2 FQGTGA. The CDR3 contains 14 residues. The CDR3 DNA is TGTGCCAGCAGCGCCCTCGCTAGCACAGATACGCAGTATTTT. Its translation: CASSALASTDTQYF. The full variable domain, its missing parts supplied by reference TRBV7-3 and TRBJ2-3, is GAGVSQTPSNKVTEKGKYVELRCDPISGHTALYWYRQSLGQGPEFLIYFQGTGAADDSGLPNDRFFAVRPEGSVSTLKIQRTERGDSAVYLCASSALASTDTQYFGPGTRLTVL.

This sequence joins TRBV27 and TRBJ2-7; 7 nucleotides align to TRBD2. Germline CDR1 and CDR2: MNHEY and SMNVEV (reference sequence). There are 14 residues in the CDR3. After removal of 2 bases from V and 6 bases from J, the junction contained 7 bases not matched to a gene. The CDR3 is CASSLGETSAEQYF. CDR3 DNA: TGTGCCAGCAGTTTAGGGGAAACTAGCGCCGAGCAGTACTTC.

This rearrangement joins TRBV5-1 to TRBJ1-4; D ambiguous. Trimming took off 0 bases at V and 8 bases at J, with 14 bases between the two ends. The germline V gene encodes CDR1 SGHRS and CDR2 YFSETQ. This CDR3 has 15 residues. This chain's CDR3 is CASSLEGSAGEKLFF. DNA of the CDR3: TGCGCCAGCAGCTTGGAAGGGAGTGCTGGAGAAAAACTGTTTTTT.

On this clone itself: Since a far larger clone is one base different, this is likely a read error. Distinct nucleotide sequences in the sample also encode this CDR3. CDR3 in amino acids: CASSSGQGSYEQYF. The CDR3 DNA reads TGTGCCAGCAGCTCGGGACAGGGGTCCTACGAGCAGTACTTC. The gene calls are TRBV7-7 and TRBJ2-7; TRBD1 agrees at 10 bases. The V gene end was trimmed by 4 bases and the J gene end by 1 base; junction bases not matched to a gene: 1. In germline, CDR1 is SSHAT, CDR2 FNYEAQ (reference sequence). The CDR3 spans 14 residues.

The chain employs TRBV28 and TRBJ1-2; no definite D call. The CDR3 extends over 13 amino acids. Trimming removed 2 bases at V and 8 bases at J, with 12 bases between. The germline V gene encodes CDR1 MDHEN and CDR2 SYDVKM. The CDR3 nucleotides are TGTGCCAGCAGTTTAATAAGAGGGTTGGGCTACACCTTC. Its translation: CASSLIRGLGYTF.

CDR3 protein: CASSPGPSGTEAFF. The DNA of the CDR3 is TGTGCCAGCAGCCCCGGTCCGTCTGGCACTGAAGCTTTCTTT. V usage is TRBV9 and J usage is TRBJ1-1; no firm D call. Germline V gives CDR1 SGDLS, CDR2 YYNGEE. The CDR3 covers 14 residues. Between the trimmed V and J ends, which lost 4 bases and 4 bases, there was a span of 14 bases.

The chain recombines TRBV18 with TRBJ1-3, with D possibly TRBD1 on 5 matching bases. From germline, CDR1 is KGHSH and CDR2 LQKENI. The V gene lost 0 bases and the J gene lost 2 bases, with 5 bases spanning the gap. The CDR3 is 14 amino acids. CDR3 protein: CASSPPGAGNTIYF. The DNA for the CDR3 is TGTGCCAGCTCACCACCAGGGGCTGGAAACACCATATATTTT.

The table lists this clone with a few counts. This rearrangement joins TRBV30 to TRBJ1-5; 7 bases are shared with TRBD1. V shed 5 bases and J 9 bases; nucleotides not matched to a gene: 10. CDR3 size: 13 residues. The germline CDR1 and CDR2 sequences are GTSNPN and SVGIG (reference sequence). CDR3 sequence: CAWGRTGNAPQHF. DNA for the CDR3: TGTGCCTGGGGACGGACAGGAAACGCGCCCCAGCATTTT.

The chain has TRBV5-8 and TRBJ1-2; 8 nucleotides align to TRBD1. This CDR3 has 13 residues. CDR1 and CDR2 (germline): SGHTS, YDEGEE. Trimming at V came to 4 bases and at J to 3 bases, leaving 2 bases not matched to a gene. The CDR3 reads CASSPDRDYGYTF. CDR3 DNA: TGTGCCAGCAGCCCGGACAGGGACTATGGCTACACCTTC.

CDR3 DNA: TGTGCCAGCAGCTTGGAGGGTAGCGGTACCTACGAGCAGTACTTC. Translating it yields CASSLEGSGTYEQYF. This chain uses TRBV5-4 with TRBJ2-7, with D possibly being TRBD2 (6 bases). Per the germline V gene, CDR1 is SGHNT and CDR2 is YYREEE (reference sequence). The CDR3 has 15 residues. With 0 bases removed from V and 2 bases from J, the gap between germline ends came to 12 bases.